This entry describes one T cell receptor beta chain. This sample stems from a study of blood T cell repertoires in COVID-19. The wider study: Samples of COVID-19 (acute and convalescent) were obtained from the United States, Italy and Spain. Sources were T cells, B-cell-depleted T cells, or PBMCs; the material itself was cDNA or gDNA.

Per the study methods: Estimated nucleated cell counts came from reference gene primer amplification. Using immunoSEQ multiplex PCR, the repertoire was profiled, and TCRdb retains in-frame clones only, with some absent. V and J calls and clone size follow that table, whereas D and trimming were derived from the DNA. This sample yields 100,000 to 110,000 clones, of which roughly 87% are seen a single time; approximately 7.3% belongs to the top ten. Specimen: peripheral blood. The TCR was taken from a man aged 25 to 40 in a cohort sampled during active COVID-19.

Here the CDR3 DNA reads TGTGCCAGCTCACCGGGGACAGCTGGGGATTCACCCCTCCACTTT. Translation gives CASSPGTAGDSPLHF. The rearrangement links TRBV18 to TRBJ1-6, with 7 positions matching TRBD1. Trimming cost V 3 bases and J 8 bases; bases outside gene matches: 7. The CDR3 is made up of 15 amino acids. Germline V lookup: CDR1 KGHSH, CDR2 LQKENI.